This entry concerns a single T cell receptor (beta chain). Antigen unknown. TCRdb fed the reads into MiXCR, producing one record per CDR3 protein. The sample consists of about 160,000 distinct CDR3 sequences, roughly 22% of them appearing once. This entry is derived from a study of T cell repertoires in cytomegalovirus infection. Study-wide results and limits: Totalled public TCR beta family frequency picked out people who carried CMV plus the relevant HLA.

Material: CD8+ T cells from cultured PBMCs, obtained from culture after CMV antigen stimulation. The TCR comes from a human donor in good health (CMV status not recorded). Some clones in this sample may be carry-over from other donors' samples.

CDR3 loop: CASSSGILEQYF. The DNA of the CDR3 is TGTGCCAGCAGTTCCGGAATTCTCGAGCAGTACTTC. The chain links TRBV28 to TRBJ2-7; D is unresolved. CDR3 size: 12 residues. CDR1 is MDHEN and CDR2 is SYDVKM in the germline V gene. Trimming left V 4 bases short and J 6 bases short, with 10 bases between.